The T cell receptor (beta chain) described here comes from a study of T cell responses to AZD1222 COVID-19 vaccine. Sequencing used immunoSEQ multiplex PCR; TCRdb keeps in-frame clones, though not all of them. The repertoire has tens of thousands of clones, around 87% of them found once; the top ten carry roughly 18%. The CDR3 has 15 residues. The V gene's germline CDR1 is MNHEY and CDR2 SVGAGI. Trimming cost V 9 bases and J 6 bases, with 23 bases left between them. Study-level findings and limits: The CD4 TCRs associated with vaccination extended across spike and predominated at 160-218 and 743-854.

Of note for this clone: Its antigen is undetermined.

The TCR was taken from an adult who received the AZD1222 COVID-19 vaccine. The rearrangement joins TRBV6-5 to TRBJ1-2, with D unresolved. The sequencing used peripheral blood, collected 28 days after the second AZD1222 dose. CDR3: CASKAGTAKADGYTF. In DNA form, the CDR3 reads TGTGCCAGTAAAGCGGGAACGGCGAAAGCGGATGGCTACACCTTC.